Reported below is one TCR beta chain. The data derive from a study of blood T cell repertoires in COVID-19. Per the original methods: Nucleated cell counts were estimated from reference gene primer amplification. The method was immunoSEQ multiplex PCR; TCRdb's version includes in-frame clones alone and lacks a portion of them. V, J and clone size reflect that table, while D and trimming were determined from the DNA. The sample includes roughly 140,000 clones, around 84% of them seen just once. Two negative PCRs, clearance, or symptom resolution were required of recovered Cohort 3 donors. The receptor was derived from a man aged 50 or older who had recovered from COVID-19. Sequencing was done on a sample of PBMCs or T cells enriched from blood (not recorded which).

The CDR3 loop is CASIRTDNSPLHF. CDR3 coding DNA: TGTGCCAGCATCAGGACAGATAATTCACCCCTCCACTTT. This chain joins TRBV6-6 and TRBJ1-6, with D tentatively TRBD1 (6 bases). Germline CDR1 MNHNY, CDR2 SVGAGI (reference sequence). The V and J ends lost 7 bases and 5 bases respectively, with 9 bases between them. The CDR3 length is 13 residues.